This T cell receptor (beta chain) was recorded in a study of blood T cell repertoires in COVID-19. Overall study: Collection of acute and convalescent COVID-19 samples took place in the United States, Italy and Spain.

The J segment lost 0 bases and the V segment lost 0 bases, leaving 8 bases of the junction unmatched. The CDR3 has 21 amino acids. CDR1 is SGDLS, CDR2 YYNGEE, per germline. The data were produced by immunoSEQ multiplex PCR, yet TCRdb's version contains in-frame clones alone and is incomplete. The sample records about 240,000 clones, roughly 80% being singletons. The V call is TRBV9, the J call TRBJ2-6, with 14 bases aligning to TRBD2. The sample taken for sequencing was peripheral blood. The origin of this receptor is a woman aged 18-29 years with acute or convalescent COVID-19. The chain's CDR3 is CASSVEPLTSGRASGANVLTF. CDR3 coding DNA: TGTGCCAGCAGCGTAGAGCCCCTGACTAGCGGGAGGGCCTCTGGGGCCAACGTCCTGACTTTC.